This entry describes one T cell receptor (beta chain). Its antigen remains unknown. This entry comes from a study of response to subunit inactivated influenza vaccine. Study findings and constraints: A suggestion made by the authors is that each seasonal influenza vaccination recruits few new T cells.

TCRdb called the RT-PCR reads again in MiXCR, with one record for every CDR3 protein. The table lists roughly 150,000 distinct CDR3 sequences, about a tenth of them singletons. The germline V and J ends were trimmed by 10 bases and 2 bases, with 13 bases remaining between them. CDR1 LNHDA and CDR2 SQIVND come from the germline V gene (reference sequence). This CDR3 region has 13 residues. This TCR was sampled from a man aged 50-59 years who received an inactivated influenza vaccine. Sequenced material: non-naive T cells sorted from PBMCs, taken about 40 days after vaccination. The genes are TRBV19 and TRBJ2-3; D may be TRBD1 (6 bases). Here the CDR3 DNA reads TGTGCCACCAAAGGACAGTCCACAGATACGCAGTATTTT. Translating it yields CATKGQSTDTQYF.